This TCR beta chain was recorded in a study of HIV-infected patients and healthy controls. Roughly three months, about 14 weeks, into antiretroviral therapy, follow-up blood was collected. No cell fractionation was done, so the repertoire covers all unsorted peripheral blood T cells. V shed 6 bases and J shed 9 bases, with 19 bases lying between them. The CDR3 loop spans 14 amino acids. Germline loops: CDR1 SGHDT, CDR2 YYEEEE. This clonotype was counted at least ten times. 500 ng RNA was reverse transcribed with alpha and beta constant-region primers. Using multiplexing indices, alpha and beta chain libraries were generated apart by chain-specific third strand synthesis. TCRdb reanalysed the 5' RACE reads using MiXCR and keeps one entry per CDR3 protein. The sample lists about 10,000 distinct CDR3 sequences, around 5.4% seen once, with 25% to 35% in the top ten.

The chain has TRBV5-6 and TRBJ2-1; D may be TRBD1 (6 bases). This sequence originates from an adult with HIV infection. The donor label of this sample is uncertain. This specimen consisted of blood, obtained during antiretroviral therapy. The CDR3 coding sequence is TGTGCCAGCATTCTTGGAGAGGGGGACGGTGAGCAGTTCTTC. Its translation: CASILGEGDGEQFF. The complete variable domain, with remaining parts taken from reference TRBV5-6 and TRBJ2-1, reads DAGVTQSPTHLIKTRGQQVTLRCSPKSGHDTVSWYQQALGQGPQFIFQYYEEEERQRGNFPDRFSGHQFPNYSSELNVNALLLGDSALYLCASILGEGDGEQFFGPGTRLTVL.